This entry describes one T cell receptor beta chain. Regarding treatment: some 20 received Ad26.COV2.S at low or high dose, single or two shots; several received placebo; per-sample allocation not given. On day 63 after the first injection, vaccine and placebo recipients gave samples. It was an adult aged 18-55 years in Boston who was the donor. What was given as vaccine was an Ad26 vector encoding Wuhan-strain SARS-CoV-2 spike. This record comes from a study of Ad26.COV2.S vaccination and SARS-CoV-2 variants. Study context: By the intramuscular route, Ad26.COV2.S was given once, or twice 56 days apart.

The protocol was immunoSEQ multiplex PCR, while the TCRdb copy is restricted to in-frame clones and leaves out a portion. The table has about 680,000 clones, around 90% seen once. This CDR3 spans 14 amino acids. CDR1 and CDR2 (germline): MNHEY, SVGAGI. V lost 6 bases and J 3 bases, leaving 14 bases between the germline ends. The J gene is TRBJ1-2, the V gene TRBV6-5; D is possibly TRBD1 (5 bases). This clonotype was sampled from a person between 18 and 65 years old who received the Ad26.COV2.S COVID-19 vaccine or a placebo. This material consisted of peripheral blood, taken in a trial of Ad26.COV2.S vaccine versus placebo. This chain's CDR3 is CASRIPRVDYGYTF. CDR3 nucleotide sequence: TGTGCCAGCAGAATTCCCAGGGTTGACTATGGCTACACCTTC.